This entry lists 4 T cell receptor beta chains sequenced from one sample in a study of T cell repertoires in cytomegalovirus infection. TCRdb recomputed calls from the reads with MiXCR, one row per CDR3 protein. The data hold about 890,000 distinct CDR3 sequences, with approximately 31% observed a single time. These receptors are not linked to any known antigen. Here the sequenced sample was cultured CD8+ T cells from PBMCs, taken from culture after CMV antigen stimulation. All receptors derive from a human donor in good health (CMV status not recorded). Some clones in this sample may be carry-over from other donors' samples.

This clonotype has just a few counts. The chain links TRBV5-1 to TRBJ2-1; 11 bases line up with TRBD2. The germline V gene has CDR1 SGHRS and CDR2 YFSETQ. V was pared by 4 bases and J by 6 bases, with 15 bases of the junction left unmatched. The CDR3 runs to 18 residues. Here the CDR3 DNA reads TGCGCCAGCAGCCCAACCGGTAGCGGGGGGGCCTCGGGCAATGAGCAGTTCTTC. Amino acids: CASSPTGSGGASGNEQFF.

The chain employs TRBV12-3 or TRBV12-4 and TRBJ1-2, with no clear D. The CDR3 consists of 14 residues. Trimming stripped 5 bases from V and 2 bases from J, with 12 bases between. The CDR3 nucleotides are TGTGCCAGCAGTATCCACAGAAACAACTATGGCTACACCTTC. Amino acid sequence: CASSIHRNNYGYTF.

This rearrangement joins TRBV9 to TRBJ2-1; 9 nucleotides line up with TRBD2. This CDR3 spans 15 amino acids. Germline V CDR1 and CDR2: SGDLS, YYNGEE. With V trimmed by 4 bases and J by 6 bases, 8 bases remained unmatched. CDR3 region: CASSFQAGGLNEQFF. The CDR3 coding sequence is TGTGCCAGCAGCTTCCAAGCGGGGGGCCTCAATGAGCAGTTCTTC.

This clonotype was seen repeatedly, ten times or more. The J gene is TRBJ2-3, the V gene TRBV7-2; the match to TRBD1 covers 8 bases. Germline CDR1 SGHTA, CDR2 FQGNSA. V lost 2 bases, J lost 3 bases, and 16 bases stayed unmatched. The CDR3 consists of 19 residues. The CDR3 protein is CASSLYGPADRAETDTQYF. The DNA for the CDR3 is TGTGCCAGCAGCTTATATGGCCCCGCGGACAGGGCTGAGACAGATACGCAGTATTTT.